A selection of T cell receptor beta chains follows, all from one sample in a study of CD8+ T cells in alopecia areata. The repertoire was sequenced with immunoSEQ multiplex PCR; TCRdb's copy has only in-frame clones and lacks some. The sample shows roughly 150,000 clones, around 55% of them seen only once. Source material: CD4+ T cells sorted from blood. The receptors derive from a human donor in good health. Both conserved end residues are part of each CDR3. The D gene is left open where the match is weak. Expanded clones get a size class; other rows say once, few or many, or leave the size out.

j_call clone_size v_call d_call cdr3_aa cdr3_nt
TRBJ1-1 NA TRBV7-2 NA CASSYRTWGMNTEAFF TGTGCCAGCAGCTATCGGACCTGGGGGATGAACACTGAAGCTTTCTTT
TRBJ2-7 NA TRBV29-1 TRBD1 CSVVDEDRGSYEQYF TGCAGCGTGGTCGACGAGGACAGGGGGTCCTACGAGCAGTACTTC
TRBJ1-5 few TRBV2 TRBD1 CASRGQGARQPQHF TGTGCCAGCAGGGGACAGGGGGCAAGGCAGCCCCAGCATTTT
TRBJ1-5 few TRBV4-2 TRBD1 CASSQVSGGGNQPQHF TGTGCCAGCAGCCAAGTGTCAGGGGGCGGCAATCAGCCCCAGCATTTT
TRBJ2-3 NA TRBV2 TRBD1 CASCVGTGGPDTQYF TGTGCCAGCTGCGTCGGGACAGGGGGTCCGGATACGCAGTATTTT
TRBJ2-5 NA TRBV29-1 NA CSVEDPASPGGTQYF TGCAGCGTTGAAGATCCGGCCTCTCCTGGCGGGACCCAGTACTTC
TRBJ2-6 NA TRBV5-6 NA CASSARDGAFSGANVLTF TGTGCCAGCAGCGCCCGGGACGGAGCTTTCTCTGGGGCCAACGTCCTGACTTTC
TRBJ2-7 NA TRBV9 NA CASSVDVSSYEQYF TGTGCCAGCAGCGTAGATGTAAGCTCCTACGAGCAGTACTTC
TRBJ2-1 few TRBV23-1 NA CASMGATEQFF TGCGCCAGCATGGGGGCCACTGAGCAGTTCTTC
TRBJ2-1 NA TRBV5-1 TRBD2 CASSLGASGTNEQFF TGCGCCAGCAGCTTGGGGGCTAGCGGGACTAATGAGCAGTTCTTC
TRBJ2-5 few TRBV29-1 NA CSVVWQETQYF TGCAGCGTTGTCTGGCAAGAGACCCAGTACTTC
TRBJ1-2 once TRBV6-6 NA CASSYGRDGYTF TGTGCCAGCAGTTACGGGCGAGATGGCTACACCTTC
TRBJ1-2 NA TRBV21-1 NA CASRGYTF TGTGCCAGCAGAGGCTACACCTTC
TRBJ2-5 NA TRBV11-3 NA CASSSGAEETQYF TGTGCCAGCAGCTCCGGGGCCGAAGAGACCCAGTACTTC
TRBJ2-1 NA TRBV23-1 NA CASSHKGSYNEQFF TGCGCCAGCAGTCACAAGGGGTCCTACAATGAGCAGTTCTTC
TRBJ1-3 NA TRBV18 NA CASSPRVQTSGNTIYF TGTGCCAGCTCACCCCGCGTACAAACCTCTGGAAACACCATATATTTT
TRBJ2-1 NA TRBV5-6 NA CASSLGRSSYNEQFF TGTGCCAGCAGCTTGGGGCGGAGCTCCTACAATGAGCAGTTCTTC
TRBJ2-7 NA TRBV12-2 NA CASRSRYTTEQYF TGTGCAAGTCGCTCCCGATATACGACCGAGCAGTACTTC
TRBJ2-7 few TRBV29-1 NA CSVVKDSYEQYF TGCAGCGTTGTAAAAGACTCCTACGAGCAGTACTTC
TRBJ2-1 few TRBV27 TRBD2 CASSLRASGVPQFF TGTGCCAGCAGTTTGCGGGCTAGCGGGGTACCACAGTTCTTC
TRBJ1-4 NA TRBV7-9 TRBD1 CASSLDRGEKLFF TGTGCCAGCAGCTTAGACAGGGGTGAAAAACTGTTTTTT
TRBJ2-1 NA TRBV9 TRBD2 CASSGAGEDEQFF TGTGCCAGCAGCGGAGCGGGAGAGGATGAGCAGTTCTTC
TRBJ1-4 NA TRBV29-1 NA CSVGFTNEKLFF TGCAGCGTTGGGTTTACTAATGAAAAACTGTTTTTT
TRBJ2-7 NA TRBV30 NA CAWAQGQGYEQYF TGTGCCTGGGCACAGGGTCAGGGGTACGAGCAGTACTTC
TRBJ2-1 NA TRBV30 NA CAWSVRYEQFF TGTGCCTGGAGTGTACGCTACGAGCAGTTCTTC
TRBJ2-1 NA TRBV14 NA CASSQYQGVYNEQFF TGTGCCAGCAGCCAATATCAAGGGGTTTACAATGAGCAGTTCTTC
TRBJ1-2 few TRBV29-1 TRBD1 CSAHRGGYGYTF TGCAGCGCACACAGGGGCGGCTATGGCTACACCTTC
TRBJ1-1 NA TRBV30 NA CAWSRDGTEAFF TGTGCCTGGAGTAGGGACGGCACTGAAGCTTTCTTT
TRBJ2-5 NA TRBV29-1 TRBD1 CSTGTGSAQYF TGCAGCACCGGGACAGGGTCGGCCCAGTACTTC
TRBJ2-1 NA TRBV29-1 NA CSVGGLSEQFF TGCAGCGTTGGAGGGTTAAGTGAGCAGTTCTTC
TRBJ1-1 few TRBV7-9 NA CASSPQTAEEAFF TGTGCCAGCAGCCCCCAGACCGCGGAGGAAGCTTTCTTT
TRBJ1-1 few TRBV19 NA CASSIGLFAEAFF TGTGCCAGTAGTATCGGACTGTTTGCCGAAGCTTTCTTT
TRBJ2-2 NA TRBV7-2 NA CASSFLVSTGELFF TGTGCCAGCAGCTTTTTAGTTAGCACCGGGGAGCTGTTTTTT
TRBJ1-1 NA TRBV20-1 NA CSAPGRGEAFF TGCAGTGCCCCGGGTAGGGGTGAAGCTTTCTTT
TRBJ2-7 NA TRBV29-1 NA CSARRLGHYEQYF TGCAGCGCCCGGCGGCTGGGCCACTACGAGCAGTACTTC
TRBJ1-1 NA TRBV30 NA CAWRRALVEAFF TGTGCCTGGAGGCGGGCCTTAGTAGAAGCTTTCTTT
TRBJ2-3 once TRBV4-2 NA CASSQGQADGTDTQYF TGTGCCAGCAGCCAAGGGCAGGCTGACGGCACAGATACGCAGTATTTT
TRBJ2-7 NA TRBV2 NA CASKAGPYEQYF TGTGCCAGCAAGGCGGGCCCCTACGAGCAGTACTTC
TRBJ2-1 NA TRBV5-1 TRBD2 CASSPGLAGYNEQFF TGCGCCAGCAGCCCGGGACTAGCGGGGTACAATGAGCAGTTCTTC
TRBJ2-1 NA TRBV4-2 NA CASSQPRANEQFF TGTGCCAGCAGTCAACCCCGGGCAAATGAGCAGTTCTTC